The 24 T cell receptor beta chains in this list originate from one sample, sequenced in a study of T cell clonality in common variable immunodeficiency. These receptors' antigens are unknown. The data were produced by immunoSEQ multiplex PCR, yet TCRdb's version contains in-frame clones alone and is incomplete. The sample has tens of thousands of clones, none seen only once; the top ten hold 4%. Findings and caveats of the study: Common variable immunodeficiency TCR beta sequences reportedly had fewer deletions and N-nucleotide insertions.

The sample was peripheral blood mononuclear cells. The receptors shown here come from a human donor with common variable immunodeficiency.

This clone has a handful of counts. The CDR3 end is not reached by the read, which stops 3 residues before it; the germline J gene fills it in. The sample carries other DNA sequences with the same CDR3. The rearrangement links TRBV2 to TRBJ1-6, with 7 positions matching TRBD1. This CDR3 has 14 amino acids. Germline V CDR1 and CDR2: SNHLY, FYNNEI. V gave up 5 bases and J gave up 10 bases; unmatched junction bases: 8. CDR3 bases read: TGTGCCAGCAGTAGAGACAGGGCCGGGTCACCC. Translating gives CASSRDRAGSP. The entire CDR3 sequence reads CASSRDRAGSPLHF. The whole variable domain, remainder taken from reference TRBV2 and TRBJ1-6, is EPEVTQTPSHQVTQMGQEVILRCVPISNHLYFYWYRQILGQKVEFLVSFYNNEISEKSEIFDDQFSVERPDGSNFTLKIRSTKLEDSAMYFCASSRDRAGSPLHFGNGTRLTVT.

This clone was seen at least ten times. Read coverage stops 3 residues before the CDR3 terminus; the germline J gene supplies the remainder. The chain joins TRBV5-1 to TRBJ1-1; TRBD1 agrees at 7 bases. Germline V gives CDR1 SGHRS, CDR2 YFSETQ. V gave up 3 bases and J gave up 4 bases; unmatched junction bases: 6. The length of the CDR3 is 14 residues. The DNA read from the CDR3 is TGCGCCAGCAGCTCCTTACAGGGGCCCACTGAA. Encoded protein: CASSSLQGPTE. The complete CDR3 protein is CASSSLQGPTEAFF.

Comments on this clone: The CDR3 end is not reached by the read, which stops 3 residues before it; the germline J gene fills it in. This chain links TRBV20-1 with TRBJ2-5; 10 bases map to TRBD1. V lost 6 bases, J lost 5 bases, and 9 bases stayed unmatched. CDR1 and CDR2 (germline): DFQATT, SNEGSKA (reference sequence). CDR3 length: 14 amino acids. The CDR3: CSAGRQGAKETQYF. CDR3 DNA, as far as it was read: TGCAGTGCCGGCAGACAGGGGGCGAAGGAGACC.

This clone has only a few counts. The read terminates 3 residues before the CDR3 end, so the remaining end is supplied by the germline J gene. The chain couples TRBV18 to TRBJ1-2; D ambiguous. The V end was cut by 0 bases, the J end by 4 bases, with 9 bases between. Germline values: CDR1 KGHSH, CDR2 LQKENI. The CDR3 is 14 amino acids. The CDR3 bases that were read are TGTGCCAGCTCACCACCGGGCAGCTTCTATGGC. It is translated as CASSPPGSFYG. The entire CDR3 reads CASSPPGSFYGYTF.

This clone was seen many times. Read coverage stops 3 residues before the CDR3 terminus; the germline J gene supplies the remainder. The chain combines TRBV20-1 with TRBJ2-3, with 13 bases aligning to TRBD2. V shed 0 bases and J 2 bases; nucleotides not matched to a gene: 11. CDR3 size: 19 residues. Germline assignment: CDR1 DFQATT and CDR2 SNEGSKA (reference sequence). CDR3 amino acids: CSARDYGGTSGTYTDTQYF. The DNA read from the CDR3 is TGCAGTGCTAGAGATTACGGCGGGACTAGCGGGACCTACACAGATACG.

This clone was seen only a few times. Sequencing ends 3 residues short of the CDR3 end; the germline J gene provides the rest. This chain uses TRBV11-2 with TRBJ2-1; 8 nucleotides line up with TRBD2. The ends lost 5 bases at V and 5 bases at J; junction bases unmatched: 8. The CDR3 is 15 amino acids. Looked up from germline, CDR1 is SGHAT and CDR2 is FQNNGV. The CDR3 protein is CASSPGTRINNEQFF. The DNA read from the CDR3 is TGTGCCAGCAGCCCCGGGACTAGGATTAACAATGAG.

This clone was detected many times. The read ends 3 residues before the CDR3 terminus; that terminus is restored from the germline J gene. V gene TRBV28 combines with J gene TRBJ1-2; D is ambiguous. Germline V gene sequence: CDR1 MDHEN, CDR2 SYDVKM. This CDR3 is 15 amino acids long. CDR3 region: CASSSGPSGLGGYTF. The part of the CDR3 DNA that was read is TGTGCCAGCAGTTCCGGACCGAGCGGTTTGGGCGGC.

This clone was counted many times. From the germline J gene comes the end of the CDR3, since the read stops 3 residues before it. The V call is TRBV15, the J call TRBJ2-5; D is ambiguous. CDR1 and CDR2 (germline): LNHNV, YYDKDF (reference sequence). CDR3 length: 12 amino acids. Trimming removed 6 bases from V and 2 bases from J, with 7 bases in between. Incomplete CDR3 DNA: TGTGCCACCAGGTCCTCTCAAGAGACC. Translated: CATRSSQET. The entire CDR3 protein is CATRSSQETQYF.

Details on this clone: A junction boundary mismatches the germline segment, possibly from a read error. The read stops 3 residues short of the end of the CDR3; the missing end is completed from the germline J gene. The V and J genes are TRBV7-9 and TRBJ1-2; 7 bases align to TRBD1. The germline gives CDR1 SEHNR, CDR2 FQNEAQ (reference sequence). The CDR3 runs to 12 residues. CDR3 in amino acids: CSSRGQNYGYTF. The CDR3 bases that were read are TGTTCCAGCAGGGGACAGAACTATGGC.

Of note for this clone: The read gets to within 3 residues of the CDR3 end, and the germline J gene fills in the rest. This rearrangement joins TRBV7-6 to TRBJ1-2; D might be TRBD1 (5 bases). The CDR3 runs 12 residues. The germline CDR1 and CDR2 sequences are SGHVS and FNYEAQ. The V end lost 4 bases, the J end lost 4 bases, and 7 bases lay between the germline ends. The CDR3 DNA, read in part, is TGTGCCAGCAGCTCGGGACTCTATGGC. Translated: CASSSGLYG. From start to end, the CDR3 is CASSSGLYGYTF. Combining the CDR3 with reference TRBV7-6 and TRBJ1-2 gives the whole variable domain GAGVSQSPRYKVTKRGQDVALRCDPISGHVSLYWYRQALGQGPEFLTYFNYEAQQDKSGLPNDRFSAERPEGSISTLTIQRTEQRDSAMYRCASSSGLYGYTFGSGTRLTVV.

This clone was observed a handful of times. Sequencing ends 3 residues short of the CDR3 end; the germline J gene provides the rest. The rearrangement uses TRBV2 and TRBJ2-2, with D perhaps TRBD1 (6 bases). Germline CDR1 is SNHLY and CDR2 is FYNNEI. The CDR3 has 14 amino acids. With 5 bases removed from V and 5 bases from J, the gap between germline ends came to 12 bases. The CDR3 loop is CASSFYQGTGELFF. Partial CDR3 DNA: TGTGCCAGCAGTTTTTATCAGGGGACCGGGGAG.

This clone showed up many times. The read is 3 residues too short to cover the CDR3 end, so that end is filled in from the germline J gene. This chain connects TRBV7-9 to TRBJ1-1; 9 nucleotides match TRBD1. V shed 4 bases, J shed 0 bases, and the junction held 0 bases outside the gene matches. Germline V CDR1 and CDR2: SEHNR, FQNEAQ (reference sequence). This CDR3 is 14 amino acids long. The CDR3 DNA, read in part, is TGTGCCAGCAGCTGGGACAGGGTGAACACTGAA. This translates into CASSWDRVNTE. The CDR3, in full, reads CASSWDRVNTEAFF. Full variable domain (missing parts from reference TRBV7-9 and TRBJ1-1): DTGVSQNPRHKITKRGQNVTFRCDPISEHNRLYWYRQTLGQGPEFLTYFQNEAQLEKSRLLSDRFSAERPKGSFSTLEIQRTEQGDSAMYLCASSWDRVNTEAFFGQGTRLTVV.

This clone has at least ten counts. The read terminates 3 residues before the CDR3 end, so the remaining end is supplied by the germline J gene. The chain combines TRBV5-1 with TRBJ1-4; D ambiguous. The germline V gene encodes CDR1 SGHRS and CDR2 YFSETQ. Trimming cost V 1 base and J 7 bases, with 8 bases left between them. The CDR3 consists of 13 residues. The CDR3 bases that were read are TGCGCCAGCAGCTTGTCCAGAAGTGAAAAA. Protein product: CASSLSRSEK. The complete CDR3 sequence is CASSLSRSEKLFF.

This clone occurred many times. The CDR3 DNA, read in part, is TGCAGTGCTAGAGATCTAAGGCAGGGTACCCACGAG. Translation: CSARDLRQGTHE. The whole CDR3 region reads CSARDLRQGTHEQYF. This chain joins TRBV20-1 and TRBJ2-7; maybe TRBD1 (5 bases). The CDR3 end lies 3 residues beyond the end of the read and is filled in from the germline J gene. This CDR3 is 15 amino acids long. In germline, CDR1 is DFQATT, CDR2 SNEGSKA (reference sequence). V lost 0 bases and J 5 bases, leaving 17 bases between the germline ends.

This clone was observed many times. The read stops 3 residues short of the end of the CDR3; the missing end is completed from the germline J gene. The chain links TRBV20-1 to TRBJ1-6, with D possibly being TRBD1 (6 bases). Germline V gives CDR1 DFQATT, CDR2 SNEGSKA (reference sequence). V was shortened by 4 bases and J by 8 bases, with 18 bases between the two germline ends. CDR3 length: 15 amino acids. CDR3 DNA, as far as it was read: TGCAGTGCTACAGCCCCTCAGGGGATAGATTCACCC. The encoded protein is CSATAPQGIDSP. The entire CDR3 protein is CSATAPQGIDSPLHF.

This clone was counted a few times. The DNA ends 3 residues before the CDR3 does, and the rest of the CDR3 is filled in from the germline J gene. The V gene is TRBV7-9, the J gene TRBJ2-7; D is ambiguous. Trimming took off 3 bases at V and 6 bases at J, with 12 bases between the two ends. CDR3 length: 13 amino acids. Per germline, CDR1 SEHNR and CDR2 FQNEAQ (reference sequence). Incomplete CDR3 DNA: TGTGCCAGCAGCTTGACCACACCAGGCGAG. Encoded protein: CASSLTTPGE. The complete CDR3 reads CASSLTTPGEQYF.

Regarding this clone: The read ends 3 residues shy of where the CDR3 ends; the end is completed using the germline J gene. J is TRBJ2-1 and V is TRBV19; unclear D gene. Trimming cost V 3 bases and J 7 bases, with 7 bases left between them. The germline CDR1 and CDR2 sequences are LNHDA and SQIVND (reference sequence). This CDR3 spans 12 amino acids. CDR3 DNA, as far as it was read: TGTGCCAGTAGTATTCGCGTGAATGAG. This encodes CASSIRVNE. Given in full, the CDR3 is CASSIRVNEQFF.

This clone has just a few counts. The read finishes 3 residues shy of the CDR3 end, and the germline J gene is used to complete it. The V and J genes are TRBV20-1 and TRBJ2-5; 11 positions match TRBD2. This CDR3 spans 19 amino acids. The germline CDR1 and CDR2 sequences are DFQATT and SNEGSKA (reference sequence). V lost 0 bases to trimming and J lost 0 bases; unmatched junction nucleotides: 12. CDR3 bases read: TGCAGTGCTAGAGATCTGGGGACTAGCGGAAAGCATTACCAAGAGACC. Translating it yields CSARDLGTSGKHYQET. The CDR3 in its entirety is CSARDLGTSGKHYQETQYF.

This clone was seen more than once but under ten times. The read ends 3 residues before the CDR3 terminus; that terminus is restored from the germline J gene. The rearrangement joins TRBV30 to TRBJ1-2; D uncertain. Per germline, CDR1 GTSNPN and CDR2 SVGIG (reference sequence). This CDR3 has 12 residues. V was pared by 2 bases and J by 2 bases, with 6 bases between. The CDR3 bases that were read are TGTGCCTGGAGTTACGGGAACTATGGC. This sequence encodes CAWSYGNYG. The entire CDR3 protein is CAWSYGNYGYTF.

As to this clone: Coverage ceases 3 residues before the CDR3 finishes, and the germline J gene fills in the end. The chain is built from TRBV2 and TRBJ1-6, with D tentatively TRBD1 (6 bases). CDR1 is SNHLY, CDR2 FYNNEI, per germline. The CDR3 runs 13 residues. Incomplete CDR3 DNA: TGTGCCAGCAGCGAAACAGGGCCGGCGCCC. Its protein is CASSETGPAP. The full CDR3 is CASSETGPAPLHF.

The sample holds many counts of this clone. The read comes to an end 3 residues before the CDR3 does, leaving the germline J gene to fill in the end. The chain joins TRBV28 to TRBJ1-2, with TRBD1 matching 12 bases. Looked up from germline, CDR1 is MDHEN and CDR2 is SYDVKM. This CDR3 region has 15 residues. The CDR3 bases that were read are TGTGCCAGCATCCCCGTGGGACAGGGGGCGATCGGC. It is translated as CASIPVGQGAIG. The whole CDR3 reads CASIPVGQGAIGYTF.

This clone has only a few counts. The read falls 3 residues short of the CDR3 end, and the missing part is taken from the germline J gene. The chain is built from TRBV7-7 and TRBJ2-7; a weak D match, TRBD2 (6 bases). CDR1 and CDR2 (germline): SSHAT, FNYEAQ (reference sequence). The CDR3 runs 14 residues. V lost 1 base and J 2 bases, leaving 9 bases between the germline ends. The covered CDR3 bases are TGTGCCAGCAGCTTAGGCCCGGGGGCCTACGAG. Protein product: CASSLGPGAYE. The CDR3 as a whole reads CASSLGPGAYEQYF.

Only a few counts were recorded for this clone. The same CDR3 can be traced to other DNA sequences in this sample. The CDR3 sequence is CAWSISGGPEKLFF. Partial CDR3 DNA: TGTGCCTGGAGTATCTCAGGGGGCCCGGAAAAA. The V call is TRBV30, the J call TRBJ1-4; 8 positions agree with TRBD1. With the read ending 3 residues before the CDR3 end, the germline J gene is used to fill in that end. CDR3 length equals 14 residues. The J segment lost 8 bases and the V segment lost 2 bases, leaving 7 bases of the junction unmatched. CDR1 is GTSNPN and CDR2 is SVGIG in the germline V gene (reference sequence).

This clone has a count of ten or more. The read stops 3 residues short of the end of the CDR3; the missing end is completed from the germline J gene. V and J are TRBV19 and TRBJ2-6; D remains ambiguous. Germline loops: CDR1 LNHDA, CDR2 SQIVND (reference sequence). The V and J ends lost 4 bases and 0 bases respectively, with 16 bases between them. The CDR3 is 18 residues long. CDR3 DNA, as far as it was read: TGTGCCAGTAGTAGGAAAGTAACAGACCACTCTGGGGCCAACGTC. This codes for CASSRKVTDHSGANV. The complete CDR3 protein is CASSRKVTDHSGANVLTF.